These 14 T cell receptor beta chains came from one sample sequenced in a study of CD8 T cells in Susac syndrome. RNA totalling about 0.5 to 1 ug underwent reverse transcription with random hexamers. TCRdb re-called the immunoSEQ multiplex PCR reads with MiXCR, one entry per CDR3 protein. The repertoire holds about 200,000 distinct CDR3 sequences, with 95% as singletons. What was sequenced was CD4+ T cells from PBMCs. These TCRs come from a human donor with multiple sclerosis.

This chain uses TRBV2 with TRBJ2-7, with D perhaps TRBD1 (6 bases). Germline CDR1 is SNHLY and CDR2 is FYNNEI. Trimming took 11 bases from V and 3 from J, leaving 11 bases between them. The CDR3 loop spans 11 amino acids. The CDR3 coding sequence is TGTGCCGTCAACAGGGACTACGAGCAGTACTTC. Protein: CAVNRDYEQYF.

This clonotype was detected a few times. The chain is built from TRBV29-1 and TRBJ2-1, with D unclear. V was cut by 6 bases and J by 0 bases, with 6 bases left in between. The CDR3 covers 12 residues. Germline V gives CDR1 SQVTM, CDR2 ANQGSEA. The CDR3 region is CSVSSSYNEQFF. The CDR3 nucleotides read TGCAGCGTGTCAAGCTCCTACAATGAGCAGTTCTTC.

With regard to this clonotype: The junction and the germline gene differ at one end; a read error may be behind it. The chain links TRBV2 to TRBJ2-2; D assignment may be TRBD1 or TRBD2 (6 bases each). This CDR3 spans 13 amino acids. Germline loops: CDR1 SNHLY, CDR2 FYNNEI. CDR3 in amino acids: CASREGGTGELFF. DNA of the CDR3: TGTGCCAGCAGAGAAGGGGGGACCGGGGAGCTGTTTTTT.

The chain carries TRBV12-3 or TRBV12-4 and TRBJ2-7; a weak D match, TRBD1 (5 bases). V lost 5 bases, J lost 2 bases, and 7 bases lay in between. The CDR3 consists of 12 residues. CDR3 coding DNA: TGTGCCAGCAGTAAGGACACCTACGAGCAGTACTTC. This gives the protein CASSKDTYEQYF.

The rearrangement links TRBV19 to TRBJ2-1; TRBD2 is a possible D gene (7 bases). The CDR3 extends over 15 amino acids. The germline V gene has CDR1 LNHDA and CDR2 SQIVND (reference sequence). V lost 2 bases and J 4 bases, leaving 12 bases between the germline ends. The CDR3 is CASSISGRGYNEQFF. CDR3 in DNA: TGTGCCAGTAGTATATCGGGGAGGGGGTACAATGAGCAGTTCTTC.

This chain uses TRBV23-1 with TRBJ1-2; the D gene is possibly TRBD1 (5 bases). TRBV23-1 qualifies as an ORF whose function is uncertain. The V end was cut by 7 bases, the J end by 2 bases, with 14 bases between. The CDR3 length is 14 residues. CDR3: CASTGPGDNYGYTF. In DNA, the CDR3 is TGCGCCAGCACTGGCCCGGGGGACAACTATGGCTACACCTTC.

The rearrangement joins TRBV20-1 to TRBJ1-4; D uncertain. CDR1 and CDR2 (germline): DFQATT, SNEGSKA (reference sequence). Trimming took 3 bases from V and 7 from J, leaving 15 bases between them. CDR3 length: 14 amino acids. Written as DNA, the CDR3 is TGCAGTGCTAGGGATATGGGCTCATTTGAAAAACTGTTTTTT. Translation: CSARDMGSFEKLFF.

This rearrangement joins TRBV20-1 to TRBJ2-1, with 8 bases fitting TRBD2. Looked up from germline, CDR1 is DFQATT and CDR2 is SNEGSKA (reference sequence). The CDR3 covers 14 residues. Losses at the gene ends were 5 bases for V and 8 bases for J; bases not matched to a gene: 11. The CDR3 sequence: CSAFRTSLPDEQFF. CDR3 nucleotides: TGCAGTGCTTTCCGGACTAGCCTTCCCGATGAGCAGTTCTTC.

The J gene is TRBJ2-3, the V gene TRBV7-9; unclear D gene. The V end was cut by 4 bases, the J end by 4 bases, with 15 bases between. Germline V gives CDR1 SEHNR, CDR2 FQNEAQ (reference sequence). The CDR3 covers 15 residues. The DNA for the CDR3 is TGTGCCAGCAGCTCGACCCGCCCCGTGTCAGATACGCAGTATTTT. Translated, it gives CASSSTRPVSDTQYF.

The chain carries TRBV3-1 and TRBJ1-1; 7 bases map to TRBD1. The CDR3 sequence is 17 residues long. Germline V gene data show CDR1 as LGHDT and CDR2 as YNNKEL (reference sequence). V shed 4 bases and J 1 base; nucleotides not matched to a gene: 12. The CDR3 sequence: CASSPNDRGQGNTEAFF. CDR3 nucleotide sequence: TGTGCCAGCAGCCCAAACGATAGGGGGCAAGGGAACACTGAAGCTTTCTTT.

The chain links TRBV29-1 to TRBJ2-3, with 9 nucleotides matching TRBD2. The CDR3 spans 13 residues. The J segment lost 7 bases and the V segment lost 7 bases, leaving 9 bases of the junction unmatched. Germline V lookup: CDR1 SQVTM, CDR2 ANQGSEA. CDR3 nucleotide sequence: TGCAGCGAAAGCGGGGGGCCTATAAATACGCAGTATTTT. As protein: CSESGGPINTQYF.

In this sample, this clonotype turned up once. The chain links TRBV12-3 or TRBV12-4 to TRBJ2-5; 9 nucleotides line up with TRBD1. The CDR3 sequence is 14 residues long. V was clipped by 6 bases and J by 1 base; unmatched bases: 3. The CDR3 DNA is TGTGCCAGCAGCCTGGGACAGGGCCAAGAGACCCAGTACTTC. As protein: CASSLGQGQETQYF.

The rearrangement joins TRBV3-1 to TRBJ1-2, with D uncertain. The CDR3 spans 12 residues. V was clipped by 3 bases and J by 3 bases, with 5 bases between them. Germline assignment: CDR1 LGHDT and CDR2 YNNKEL (reference sequence). The CDR3 DNA sequence: TGTGCCAGCAGCCATATGGACTATGGCTACACCTTC. Translated, it gives CASSHMDYGYTF.

The chain uses TRBV6-6 and TRBJ1-5; D not resolved. This CDR3 spans 13 amino acids. Per the germline V gene, CDR1 is MNHNY and CDR2 is SVGAGI (reference sequence). Trimming removed 2 bases at V and 5 bases at J, with 7 bases between. This chain's CDR3 is CASSYTQDQPQHF. DNA of the CDR3: TGTGCCAGCAGTTACACCCAAGATCAGCCCCAGCATTTT.